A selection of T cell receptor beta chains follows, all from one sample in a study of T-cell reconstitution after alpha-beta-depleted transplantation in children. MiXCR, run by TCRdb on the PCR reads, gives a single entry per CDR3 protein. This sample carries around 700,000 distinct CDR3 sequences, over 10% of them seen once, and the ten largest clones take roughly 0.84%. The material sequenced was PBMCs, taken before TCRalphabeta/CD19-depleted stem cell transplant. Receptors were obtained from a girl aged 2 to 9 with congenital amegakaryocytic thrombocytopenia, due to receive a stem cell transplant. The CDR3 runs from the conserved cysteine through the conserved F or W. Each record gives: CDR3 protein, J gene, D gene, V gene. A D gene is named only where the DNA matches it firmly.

CDR3aa: CASSTGARETQYF
j_gene: TRBJ2-5
d_gene: -
v_gene: TRBV12-3/TRBV12-4

CDR3aa: CASSPLILNDKGGNIQYF
j_gene: TRBJ2-4
d_gene: -
v_gene: TRBV4-1

CDR3aa: CASSLDPWAVEVYGYTF
j_gene: TRBJ1-2
d_gene: -
v_gene: TRBV11-2

CDR3aa: CASSVQIEQFF
j_gene: TRBJ2-1
d_gene: -
v_gene: TRBV5-6

CDR3aa: CASSTNRGLHIQYF
j_gene: TRBJ2-4
d_gene: TRBD1
v_gene: TRBV19

CDR3aa: CAWSKRDTTDTQYF
j_gene: TRBJ2-3
d_gene: TRBD2
v_gene: TRBV30

CDR3aa: CASSRYGTEAFF
j_gene: TRBJ1-1
d_gene: -
v_gene: TRBV18

CDR3aa: CASSDGLAGGRDTQYF
j_gene: TRBJ2-3
d_gene: TRBD2
v_gene: TRBV5-1

CDR3aa: CASSFGGSGTDTQYF
j_gene: TRBJ2-3
d_gene: TRBD2
v_gene: TRBV5-1

CDR3aa: CASSFVAGGTGELFF
j_gene: TRBJ2-2
d_gene: TRBD2
v_gene: TRBV27

CDR3aa: CASSYVGTSGQETQYF
j_gene: TRBJ2-5
d_gene: -
v_gene: TRBV21-1

CDR3aa: CASFDMNTEAFF
j_gene: TRBJ1-1
d_gene: -
v_gene: TRBV5-1

CDR3aa: CASSEVSSYNEQFF
j_gene: TRBJ2-1
d_gene: -
v_gene: TRBV6-1

CDR3aa: CASSLASGRALLYEQYF
j_gene: TRBJ2-7
d_gene: TRBD2
v_gene: TRBV5-1

CDR3aa: CASGQSYTGELFF
j_gene: TRBJ2-2
d_gene: -
v_gene: TRBV6-1

CDR3aa: CASSLENAWEQFF
j_gene: TRBJ2-1
d_gene: -
v_gene: TRBV5-1

CDR3aa: CSATLAGGGNEQFF
j_gene: TRBJ2-1
d_gene: TRBD2
v_gene: TRBV20-1

CDR3aa: CASRTPQGANNEQFF
j_gene: TRBJ2-1
d_gene: TRBD1
v_gene: TRBV5-1

CDR3aa: CSVGLPDTQYF
j_gene: TRBJ2-3
d_gene: TRBD2
v_gene: TRBV29-1

CDR3aa: CASNRRKEGNQPQHF
j_gene: TRBJ1-5
d_gene: -
v_gene: TRBV21-1

CDR3aa: CASKVTSGTYEQYF
j_gene: TRBJ2-7
d_gene: TRBD2
v_gene: TRBV19

CDR3aa: CASSLVKIGLTEAFF
j_gene: TRBJ1-1
d_gene: -
v_gene: TRBV5-1

CDR3aa: CSVSDSLTYEQYF
j_gene: TRBJ2-7
d_gene: -
v_gene: TRBV29-1

CDR3aa: CSASRVRDEQFF
j_gene: TRBJ2-1
d_gene: -
v_gene: TRBV20-1

CDR3aa: CASSLGQGKRQPQHF
j_gene: TRBJ1-5
d_gene: TRBD1
v_gene: TRBV5-6

CDR3aa: CASRDPAGGTGELFF
j_gene: TRBJ2-2
d_gene: TRBD2
v_gene: TRBV5-1

CDR3aa: CASSLTPAPSTDTQYF
j_gene: TRBJ2-3
d_gene: -
v_gene: TRBV5-1

CDR3aa: CASSRGQGINQPQHF
j_gene: TRBJ1-5
d_gene: TRBD1
v_gene: TRBV7-6

CDR3aa: CASSLAPRKAYEQFF
j_gene: TRBJ2-1
d_gene: -
v_gene: TRBV12-3/TRBV12-4

CDR3aa: CSVGLAPGVEQFF
j_gene: TRBJ2-1
d_gene: TRBD2
v_gene: TRBV29-1

CDR3aa: CASSASGRFDTQYF
j_gene: TRBJ2-3
d_gene: TRBD2
v_gene: TRBV12-3/TRBV12-4

CDR3aa: CASTAGDLTGELFF
j_gene: TRBJ2-2
d_gene: TRBD2
v_gene: TRBV2

CDR3aa: CASSPGLKTYEQYF
j_gene: TRBJ2-7
d_gene: -
v_gene: TRBV11-2

CDR3aa: CATSMGGVSTDTQYF
j_gene: TRBJ2-3
d_gene: TRBD2
v_gene: TRBV15

CDR3aa: CASSPRQVARHEQYF
j_gene: TRBJ2-7
d_gene: -
v_gene: TRBV18

CDR3aa: CSAKLAGVYNEQFF
j_gene: TRBJ2-1
d_gene: TRBD2
v_gene: TRBV20-1

CDR3aa: CASSSGLFMSTNEKLFF
j_gene: TRBJ1-4
d_gene: -
v_gene: TRBV6-5

CDR3aa: CSASRWTAGNTIYF
j_gene: TRBJ1-3
d_gene: -
v_gene: TRBV20-1

CDR3aa: CASRRRGVAEAFF
j_gene: TRBJ1-1
d_gene: -
v_gene: TRBV5-6

CDR3aa: CASSLITSTDTQYF
j_gene: TRBJ2-3
d_gene: -
v_gene: TRBV5-1

CDR3aa: CASSLGVAPAGQETQYF
j_gene: TRBJ2-5
d_gene: TRBD2
v_gene: TRBV5-1

CDR3aa: CASSLAEEVLRHNEQFF
j_gene: TRBJ2-1
d_gene: -
v_gene: TRBV5-1

CDR3aa: CASLQGRAEAFF
j_gene: TRBJ1-1
d_gene: -
v_gene: TRBV12-3/TRBV12-4

CDR3aa: CASSYKRGFEQYF
j_gene: TRBJ2-7
d_gene: -
v_gene: TRBV5-1

CDR3aa: CASSLDDSSFYEQYF
j_gene: TRBJ2-7
d_gene: -
v_gene: TRBV5-6

CDR3aa: CASSLADRGGYEQFF
j_gene: TRBJ2-1
d_gene: TRBD1
v_gene: TRBV5-1

CDR3aa: CASSLVGTRTTGELFF
j_gene: TRBJ2-2
d_gene: TRBD2
v_gene: TRBV5-6

CDR3aa: CSVDDGAAYNEQFF
j_gene: TRBJ2-1
d_gene: -
v_gene: TRBV29-1

CDR3aa: CATSDPTSGTPYEQYF
j_gene: TRBJ2-7
d_gene: TRBD2
v_gene: TRBV24-1

CDR3aa: CASSAWTSGSLWGDTQYF
j_gene: TRBJ2-3
d_gene: TRBD2
v_gene: TRBV27

CDR3aa: CASSFTGGPYEQYF
j_gene: TRBJ2-7
d_gene: TRBD1
v_gene: TRBV27

CDR3aa: CASSLGEDDTQYF
j_gene: TRBJ2-3
d_gene: -
v_gene: TRBV5-1

CDR3aa: CASSLVTSGAGYTDTQYF
j_gene: TRBJ2-3
d_gene: TRBD2
v_gene: TRBV5-1